The clone carrying this T cell receptor beta chain was detected many times. Germline values: CDR1 DFQATT, CDR2 SNEGSKA (reference sequence). Trimming stripped 4 bases from V and 2 bases from J, with 9 bases between. CDR3 size: 12 residues. The data were taken from a study of early T cells in non-severe SARS-CoV-2 infection. TCRdb fed the 5' RACE reads into MiXCR, producing one record per CDR3 protein. The data show some 25,000 distinct CDR3 sequences, 3.5% to 5.5% seen once. This receptor was obtained from an adult who was a healthcare worker with PCR-confirmed SARS-CoV-2 infection or an uninfected control (not recorded which). Sequences were obtained from whole blood. The chain recombines TRBV20-1 with TRBJ2-7; D is unclear. The CDR3 region has the DNA TGCAGTGCTATCCCCTGGGCCTACGAGCAGTACTTC. Translated: CSAIPWAYEQYF.